This passage covers 10 T cell receptor beta chains from one sample sequenced in a study of technical replicates of blood from a handful of donors. The method was immunoSEQ multiplex PCR; TCRdb's version includes in-frame clones alone and lacks a portion of them. The sample has roughly 80,000 clones; around nine tenths are singletons. Material: T cells isolated from PBMCs. Receptor source: a human donor in good health.

The chain recombines TRBV2 with TRBJ2-7; 7 bases agree with TRBD1. The ends lost 6 bases at V and 4 bases at J; junction bases unmatched: 3. CDR3 size: 12 residues. Germline loops: CDR1 SNHLY, CDR2 FYNNEI. For the CDR3, the DNA is TGTGCCAGCAGGACAGGGCGGTACGAGCAGTACTTC. Amino acid sequence: CASRTGRYEQYF.

The chain employs TRBV10-1 and TRBJ1-1; possibly TRBD1 for D (5 bases). The CDR3 sequence is 13 residues long. The germline CDR1 and CDR2 sequences are WNHNN and SYGVQD (reference sequence). Deletions cut 6 bases from V and 1 base from J, with 9 bases between. CDR3 coding DNA: TGCGCCAGCAGGTCCCAGGGGAACACTGAAGCTTTCTTT. This translates into CASRSQGNTEAFF.

The chain carries TRBV19 and TRBJ2-7; D might be TRBD2 (5 bases). Germline V lookup: CDR1 LNHDA, CDR2 SQIVND (reference sequence). V lost 3 bases and J 1 base, leaving 13 bases between the germline ends. There are 15 residues in the CDR3. The CDR3 DNA sequence: TGTGCCAGTAGTATCTATGAGGGAGCGTCCTACGAGCAGTACTTC. Amino acid sequence: CASSIYEGASYEQYF. Supplemented by reference TRBV19 and TRBJ2-7, the full variable domain reads DGGITQSPKYLFRKEGQNVTLSCEQNLNHDAMYWYRQDPGQGLRLIYYSQIVNDFQKGDIAEGYSVSREKKESFPLTVTSAQKNPTAFYLCASSIYEGASYEQYFGPGTRLTVT.

The chain joins TRBV20-1 to TRBJ2-5, with a tentative D call TRBD1 (5 bases). Trimming left V 5 bases short and J 4 bases short, with 8 bases between. Germline CDR1 DFQATT, CDR2 SNEGSKA (reference sequence). This CDR3 comprises 11 residues. The CDR3 DNA follows: TGCAGTGCTCCTCAGGGAGAGACCCAGTACTTC. Translated: CSAPQGETQYF.

This chain joins TRBV2 and TRBJ1-5, with 10 nucleotides matching TRBD1. The CDR3 totals 15 residues. The V and J ends lost 6 bases and 5 bases, in that order; junction bases with no gene match: 7. Germline assignment: CDR1 SNHLY and CDR2 FYNNEI. CDR3 in DNA: TGTGCCAGCAGCAACCACGGGACAGGGGATCAGCCCCAGCATTTT. Translating gives CASSNHGTGDQPQHF. Using reference TRBV2 and TRBJ1-5 for the parts outside the CDR3, the full variable domain is EPEVTQTPSHQVTQMGQEVILRCVPISNHLYFYWYRQILGQKVEFLVSFYNNEISEKSEIFDDQFSVERPDGSNFTLKIRSTKLEDSAMYFCASSNHGTGDQPQHFGDGTRLSIL.

This chain uses TRBV25-1 with TRBJ2-7, with 9 bases that match TRBD2. The CDR3 covers 15 residues. Germline-derived CDR1 and CDR2 are MGHDK and SYGVNS. V lost 6 bases and J lost 0; bases outside the gene matches: 6. Here the CDR3 DNA reads TGTGCCAGCAGCGAACTGACTAGCGGCTCCTACGAGCAGTACTTC. Protein sequence: CASSELTSGSYEQYF.

This chain connects TRBV14 to TRBJ2-1, with 8 bases matching TRBD2. This CDR3 region has 15 residues. The junction had 9 bases not matched to a gene; V was cut back by 5 bases and J by 6 bases. In germline, CDR1 is SGHDN, CDR2 FVKESK. The CDR3 DNA follows: TGTGCCAGCAGCTCAATCGGACTAGCCCTCAATGAGCAGTTCTTC. As protein: CASSSIGLALNEQFF.

The V gene is TRBV9, the J gene TRBJ2-1, with 9 bases that match TRBD1. There are 16 residues in the CDR3. J gave up 5 bases and V 4 bases, and 10 bases lay outside the gene matches. Per the germline V gene, CDR1 is SGDLS and CDR2 is YYNGEE. The CDR3 DNA follows: TGTGCCAGCAGCCCATCTGGACAGGGGACGAACAATGAGCAGTTCTTC. Amino acid sequence: CASSPSGQGTNNEQFF.

V usage is TRBV4-2 and J usage is TRBJ1-4, with 8 bases lining up with TRBD1. The V segment lost 1 base and the J segment 7 bases; nucleotides outside the gene matches: 2. The CDR3 length is 14 residues. The germline CDR1 and CDR2 sequences are LGHNA and YNFKEQ. Here the CDR3 reads CASSQGTGTEKLFF. The CDR3 DNA sequence: TGTGCCAGCAGCCAAGGGACAGGGACTGAAAAACTGTTTTTT.

The chain recombines TRBV10-2 with TRBJ1-5; 8 positions agree with TRBD1. J gave up 3 bases and V 9 bases, and 4 bases lay outside the gene matches. Germline loops: CDR1 WSHSY, CDR2 SAAADI. The CDR3 contains 13 residues. CDR3 amino acids: CASGQGLNQPQHF. CDR3 DNA sequence: TGCGCCAGTGGACAGGGCCTCAATCAGCCCCAGCATTTT.